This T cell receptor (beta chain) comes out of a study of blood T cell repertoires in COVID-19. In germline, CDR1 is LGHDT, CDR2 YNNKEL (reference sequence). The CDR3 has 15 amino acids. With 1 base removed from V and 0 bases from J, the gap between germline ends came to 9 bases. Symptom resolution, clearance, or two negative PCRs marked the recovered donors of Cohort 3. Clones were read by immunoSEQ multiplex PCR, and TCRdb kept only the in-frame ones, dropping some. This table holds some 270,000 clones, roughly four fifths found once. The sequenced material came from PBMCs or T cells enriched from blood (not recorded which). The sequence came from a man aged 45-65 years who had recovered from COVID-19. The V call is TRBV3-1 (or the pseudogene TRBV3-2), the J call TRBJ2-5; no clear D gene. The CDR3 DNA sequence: TGTGCCAGCAGCCAAGCCCCCCTGTACCAAGAGACCCAGTACTTC. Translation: CASSQAPLYQETQYF.